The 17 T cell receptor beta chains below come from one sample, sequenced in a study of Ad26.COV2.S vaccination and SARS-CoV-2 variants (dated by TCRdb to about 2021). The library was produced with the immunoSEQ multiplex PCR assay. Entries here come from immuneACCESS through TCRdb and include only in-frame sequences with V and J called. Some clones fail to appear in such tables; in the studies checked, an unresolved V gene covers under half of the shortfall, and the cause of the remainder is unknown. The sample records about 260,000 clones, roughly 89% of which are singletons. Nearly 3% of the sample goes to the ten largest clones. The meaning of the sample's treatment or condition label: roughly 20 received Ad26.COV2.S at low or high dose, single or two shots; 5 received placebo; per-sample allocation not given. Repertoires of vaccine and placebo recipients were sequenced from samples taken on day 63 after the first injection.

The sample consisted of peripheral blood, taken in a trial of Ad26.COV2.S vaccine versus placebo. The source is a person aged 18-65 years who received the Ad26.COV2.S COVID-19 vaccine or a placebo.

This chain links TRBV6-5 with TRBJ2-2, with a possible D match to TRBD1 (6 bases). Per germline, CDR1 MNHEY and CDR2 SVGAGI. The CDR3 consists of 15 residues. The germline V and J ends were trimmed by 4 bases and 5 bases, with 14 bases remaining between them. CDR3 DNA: TGTGCCAGCAGTTCCCACAGGGATCTAACCGGGGAGCTGTTTTTT. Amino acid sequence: CASSSHRDLTGELFF.

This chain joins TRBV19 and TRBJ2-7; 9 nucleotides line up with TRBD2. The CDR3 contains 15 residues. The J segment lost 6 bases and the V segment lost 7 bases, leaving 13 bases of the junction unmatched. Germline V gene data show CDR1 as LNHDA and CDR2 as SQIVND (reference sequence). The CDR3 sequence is CASTLGGREGLEQYV. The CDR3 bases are TGTGCCAGTACTCTAGGTGGGCGGGAGGGCCTCGAGCAGTACGTC.

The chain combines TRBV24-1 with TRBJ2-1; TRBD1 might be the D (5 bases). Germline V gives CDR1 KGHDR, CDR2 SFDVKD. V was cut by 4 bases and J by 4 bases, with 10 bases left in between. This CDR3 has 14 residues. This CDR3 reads CATSDQTDYNEQFF. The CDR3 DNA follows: TGTGCCACCAGTGACCAGACAGATTACAATGAGCAGTTCTTC.

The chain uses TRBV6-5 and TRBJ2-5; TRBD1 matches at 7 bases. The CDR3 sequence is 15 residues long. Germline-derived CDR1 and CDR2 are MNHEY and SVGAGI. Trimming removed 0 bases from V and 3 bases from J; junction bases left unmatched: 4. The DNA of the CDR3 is TGTGCCAGCAGTTACTCCGAGGGGACAGAAGAGACCCAGTACTTC. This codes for CASSYSEGTEETQYF.

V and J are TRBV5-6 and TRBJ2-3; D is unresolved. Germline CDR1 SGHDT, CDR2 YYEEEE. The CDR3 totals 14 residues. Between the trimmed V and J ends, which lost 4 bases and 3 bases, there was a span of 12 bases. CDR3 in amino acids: CASSPVGQTDTQYF. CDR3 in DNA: TGTGCCAGCAGCCCGGTGGGCCAAACAGATACGCAGTATTTT. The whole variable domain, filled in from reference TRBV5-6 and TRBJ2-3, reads DAGVTQSPTHLIKTRGQQVTLRCSPKSGHDTVSWYQQALGQGPQFIFQYYEEEERQRGNFPDRFSGHQFPNYSSELNVNALLLGDSALYLCASSPVGQTDTQYFGPGTRLTVL.

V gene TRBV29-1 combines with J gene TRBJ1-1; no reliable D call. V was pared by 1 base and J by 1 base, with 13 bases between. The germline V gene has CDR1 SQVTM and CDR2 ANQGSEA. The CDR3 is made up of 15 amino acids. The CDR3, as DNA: TGCAGCGTTGAAGCCAGGCGCCCCCCGAACACTGAAGCTTTCTTT. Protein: CSVEARRPPNTEAFF.

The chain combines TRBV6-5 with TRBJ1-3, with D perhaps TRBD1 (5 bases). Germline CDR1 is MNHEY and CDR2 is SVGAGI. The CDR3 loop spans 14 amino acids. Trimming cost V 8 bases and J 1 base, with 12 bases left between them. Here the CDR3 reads CASAPGGSGNTIYF. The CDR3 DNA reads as TGTGCCAGCGCACCCGGGGGGTCTGGAAACACCATATATTTT.

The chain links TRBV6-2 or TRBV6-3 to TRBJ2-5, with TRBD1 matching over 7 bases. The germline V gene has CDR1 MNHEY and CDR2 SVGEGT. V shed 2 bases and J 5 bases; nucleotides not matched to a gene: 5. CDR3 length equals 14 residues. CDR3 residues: CASSYGDSRETQYF. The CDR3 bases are TGTGCCAGCAGTTACGGGGACAGCAGGGAGACCCAGTACTTC.

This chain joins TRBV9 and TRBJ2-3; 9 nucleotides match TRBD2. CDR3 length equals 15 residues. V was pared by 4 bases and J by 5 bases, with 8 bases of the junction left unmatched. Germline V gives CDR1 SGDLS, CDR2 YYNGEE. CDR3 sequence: CASSLTSGKEDTQYF. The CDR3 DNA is TGTGCCAGCAGCTTGACTAGCGGCAAAGAAGATACGCAGTATTTT.

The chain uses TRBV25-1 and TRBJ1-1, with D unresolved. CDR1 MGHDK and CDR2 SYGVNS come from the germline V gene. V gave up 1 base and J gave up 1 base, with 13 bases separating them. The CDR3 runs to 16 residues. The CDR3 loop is CASSEWVMGSNTEAFF. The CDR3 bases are TGTGCCAGCAGTGAATGGGTTATGGGATCGAACACTGAAGCTTTCTTT.

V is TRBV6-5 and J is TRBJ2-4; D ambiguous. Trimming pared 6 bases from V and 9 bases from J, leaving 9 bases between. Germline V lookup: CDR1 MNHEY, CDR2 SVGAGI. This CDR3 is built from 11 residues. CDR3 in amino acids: CASRGSSIQYF. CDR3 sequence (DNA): TGTGCCAGCAGGGGATCTAGCATTCAGTACTTC.

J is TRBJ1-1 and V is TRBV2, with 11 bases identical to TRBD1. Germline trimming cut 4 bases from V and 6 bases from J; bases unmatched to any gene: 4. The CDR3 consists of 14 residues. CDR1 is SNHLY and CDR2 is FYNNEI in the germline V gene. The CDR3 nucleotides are TGTGCCAGCAGTGTCGCGGGACAGGGGGCTGAAGCTTTCTTT. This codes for CASSVAGQGAEAFF. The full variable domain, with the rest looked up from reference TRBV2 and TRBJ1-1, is EPEVTQTPSHQVTQMGQEVILRCVPISNHLYFYWYRQILGQKVEFLVSFYNNEISEKSEIFDDQFSVERPDGSNFTLKIRSTKLEDSAMYFCASSVAGQGAEAFFGQGTRLTVV.

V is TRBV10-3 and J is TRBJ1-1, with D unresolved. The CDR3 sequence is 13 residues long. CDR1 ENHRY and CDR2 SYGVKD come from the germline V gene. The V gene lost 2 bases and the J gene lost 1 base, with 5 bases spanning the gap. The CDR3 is CAISETGNTEAFF. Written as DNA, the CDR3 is TGTGCCATCAGTGAGACCGGGAACACTGAAGCTTTCTTT.

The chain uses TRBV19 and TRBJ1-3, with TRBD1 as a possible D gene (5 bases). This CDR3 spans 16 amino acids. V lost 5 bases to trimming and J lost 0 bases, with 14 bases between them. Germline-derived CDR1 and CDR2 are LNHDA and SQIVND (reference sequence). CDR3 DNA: TGTGCCAGTAGTGGGGGACGGGCGAGCTCTGGAAACACCATATATTTT. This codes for CASSGGRASSGNTIYF.

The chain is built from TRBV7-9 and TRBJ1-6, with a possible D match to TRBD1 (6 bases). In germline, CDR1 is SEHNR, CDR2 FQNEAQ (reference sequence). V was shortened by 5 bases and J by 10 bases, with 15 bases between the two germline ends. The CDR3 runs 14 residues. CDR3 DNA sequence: TGTGCCAGCAGCCACGGACAGAGACCCTCACCCCTCCACTTT. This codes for CASSHGQRPSPLHF.

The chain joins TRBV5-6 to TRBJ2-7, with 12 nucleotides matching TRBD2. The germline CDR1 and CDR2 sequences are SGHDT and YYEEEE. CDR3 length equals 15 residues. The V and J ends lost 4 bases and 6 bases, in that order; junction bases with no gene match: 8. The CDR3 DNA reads TGTGCCAGCAGCGCGACTAGCGGGAGCCGGGTCGAGCAGTACGTC. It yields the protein CASSATSGSRVEQYV.

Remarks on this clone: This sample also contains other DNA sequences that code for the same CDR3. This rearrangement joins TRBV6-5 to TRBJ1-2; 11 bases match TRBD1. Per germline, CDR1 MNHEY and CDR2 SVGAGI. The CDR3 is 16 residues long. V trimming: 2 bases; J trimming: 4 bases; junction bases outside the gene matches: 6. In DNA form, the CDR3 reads TGTGCCAGCAGTTACCTCCGGACAGGGGGCGGCTATGGCTACACCTTC. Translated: CASSYLRTGGGYGYTF.